One T cell receptor beta chain is described in this entry. This record belongs to a study of blood T cell repertoires in COVID-19. For the study at large: Acute and convalescent COVID-19 samples came from the United States, Italy and Spain. From T cells, B-cell-depleted T cells, or PBMCs came the material, which was cDNA or gDNA.

Authors' analysis steps: Estimation of nucleated cell counts was performed using reference gene primer amplification. Assay: immunoSEQ multiplex PCR; the TCRdb copy retains only in-frame clones and omits some. That table furnishes V, J and clone size, whereas the DNA furnished D and trimming. The repertoire consists of 35,000 to 50,000 clones, with more than 65% occurring once and the leading ten covering approximately 4%. This TCR derives from an older woman with acute or convalescent COVID-19. What was sequenced was peripheral blood.

The CDR3: CATSRAGTSGSNEQFF. CDR3 bases: TGTGCCACCAGCAGAGCTGGGACTAGCGGGTCCAATGAGCAGTTCTTC. The chain has TRBV15 and TRBJ2-1; 12 nucleotides agree with TRBD2. Germline V lookup: CDR1 LNHNV, CDR2 YYDKDF (reference sequence). The junction had 4 bases not matched to a gene; V was cut back by 1 base and J by 6 bases. This CDR3 comprises 16 residues.